Detailed here is one T cell receptor beta chain. The data were obtained in a study of technical replicates of blood from a handful of donors. The V gene lost 0 bases and the J gene lost 5 bases, with 16 bases spanning the gap. This CDR3 is built from 16 residues. The germline V gene encodes CDR1 MGHRA and CDR2 YSYEKL. This table comes from immunoSEQ multiplex PCR, and its TCRdb copy is limited to in-frame clones, with some not included. This table has roughly 62,000 clones, 91% appearing once. The chain carries TRBV4-1 and TRBJ1-1; D ambiguous. This clonotype originated in a human donor in good health. Some clones in this sample may be carry-over from other donors' samples. Sequences were obtained from PBMCs. CDR3 loop: CASSQDIGDLKTEAFF. The DNA for the CDR3 is TGCGCCAGCAGCCAAGATATCGGGGATCTAAAGACTGAAGCTTTCTTT.